This T cell receptor (beta chain) was sequenced in a study of blood T cell repertoires in COVID-19. At the level of the study: Sources were T cells, B-cell-depleted T cells, or PBMCs; the material itself was cDNA or gDNA.

In the original processing: The assay estimated nucleated cells by amplifying reference gene primers. The data were produced by immunoSEQ multiplex PCR, yet TCRdb's version contains in-frame clones alone and is incomplete. The V and J calls and clone size were taken over from that table, and D and trimming were inferred from the DNA. The sample shows some 300,000 clones, about 90% of them seen only once. The V and J ends lost 2 bases and 0 bases, in that order; junction bases with no gene match: 12. Germline V gene lookup returns CDR1 SGHNT and CDR2 YYREEE (reference sequence). The CDR3 covers 19 residues.

V and J are TRBV5-4 and TRBJ2-1, with 9 bases matching TRBD2. The sequence was obtained from a woman between 45 and 65 years old with COVID-19, enrolled during active disease. Sequences were obtained from peripheral blood. Written as DNA, the CDR3 is TGTGCCAGCAGCTTCTTAGCGGGAGCGTTCCCCAGCTCCTACAATGAGCAGTTCTTC. This gives the protein CASSFLAGAFPSSYNEQFF.